This T cell receptor beta chain came from a study of CD8+CD57+ T cells in acquired aplastic anemia. Study information: CD4+ and CD8+ cells, once sorted, gave DNA averaging about 3 ug.

The patients chosen for sequencing had shown expansion of CD8+CD57+ cells (detected by flow cytometry). Blood sampling was performed on the patients, and none of them had received therapy by then. Turning to this clonotype: Its cognate antigen is unknown.

Whole-study results and caveats: Controls did not differ significantly from patients in CD8+ Simpson's diversity.

Template material for TCR beta VDJ and CDR3 profiling consisted of genomic DNA. TCRdb passed the reads through MiXCR, listing each CDR3 protein once. The profile shows around 200,000 distinct CDR3 sequences, 65% of them singletons. Germline V gene data show CDR1 as SGDLS and CDR2 as YYNGEE. V lost 5 bases and J lost 4, with 16 bases in between. This CDR3 has 15 residues. The sample comprised sorted CD4+, CD8+, or CD8+CD57+ T cells (not recorded which) from PBMCs. This receptor was identified in a human donor with aplastic anemia. The chain uses TRBV9 and TRBJ1-3, with D possibly TRBD1 on 5 matching bases. The CDR3 DNA is TGTGCCAGCAGTGTTACGGGGCCGCCCGGAAACACCATATATTTT. Amino acid sequence: CASSVTGPPGNTIYF.